This T cell receptor beta chain comes out of a study of OX40 agonist ivuxolimab in advanced cancers. Study summary: Three dose-escalation patients had partial responses: one with hepatocellular carcinoma and two with cutaneous melanoma. Whole-study findings and limits: Among the least clonally expanded were partial responders at 0.1-3.0 mg/kg.

Repertoires were generated with immunoSEQ multiplex PCR, while TCRdb's copy carries only in-frame clones and drops some. The top ten clones hold about 22% of a sample with tens of thousands of clones, more than 75% of them seen once. With 8 bases removed from V and 5 bases from J, the gap between germline ends came to 9 bases. The CDR3 totals 11 residues. Germline values: CDR1 MNHNY, CDR2 SVGAGI (reference sequence). Of note for this clone: Its antigen is unidentified.

V and J are TRBV6-6 and TRBJ1-2; D unclear. This clonotype was obtained from an adult with an advanced solid tumor such as melanoma, head and neck, liver or kidney cancer. The source was CD4+ or CD8+ T cells sorted from blood, collected in a trial of the OX40 agonist ivuxolimab. CDR3 sequence (DNA): TGTGCCAGCGGCCAGGCGTATGGCTACACCTTC. Protein sequence: CASGQAYGYTF.